The 19 T cell receptor beta chains below were found in one sample sequenced in a study of CD8 T cells in ankylosing spondylitis. TCRdb re-called the 5' RACE reads with MiXCR, one entry per CDR3 protein. The sample contains 30,000 or so distinct CDR3 sequences, less than 6.5% of which appear only once. Source material: blood, either unsorted or a sorted T cell fraction (not recorded which). All receptors derive from a female donor with ankylosing spondylitis or in good health (not recorded which).

This clonotype was detected ten times or more. The rearrangement joins TRBV9 to TRBJ2-1; 9 bases match TRBD1. V lost 1 base to trimming and J lost 7 bases; unmatched junction nucleotides: 6. CDR3 size: 15 residues. The V gene's germline CDR1 is SGDLS and CDR2 YYNGEE. For the CDR3, the DNA is TGTGCCAGCAGCGTAAACCCGACAGGGGGAAATGAGCAGTTCTTC. The encoded protein is CASSVNPTGGNEQFF.

This clonotype was picked up many times. The chain links TRBV9 to TRBJ2-3; 10 bases fit TRBD2. The trim removed 3 bases at V and 5 bases at J, leaving 6 bases unmatched. The CDR3 totals 15 residues. CDR1 and CDR2 from the germline V gene are SGDLS and YYNGEE. This chain's CDR3 is CASSGGLAVGDTQYF. The CDR3 coding sequence is TGTGCCAGCAGCGGAGGACTAGCGGTAGGAGATACGCAGTATTTT.

This clonotype has at least ten counts. This chain connects TRBV9 to TRBJ2-2; the D gene is possibly TRBD2 (5 bases). The CDR3 totals 16 residues. The germline CDR1 and CDR2 sequences are SGDLS and YYNGEE. Trimming removed 0 bases at V and 3 bases at J, with 12 bases between. In nucleotides, the CDR3 is TGTGCCAGCAGCGTAGCCCCAACTAGGGACACCGGGGAGCTGTTTTTT. Encoded protein: CASSVAPTRDTGELFF. Full variable domain (missing parts from reference TRBV9 and TRBJ2-2): DSGVTQTPKHLITATGQRVTLRCSPRSGDLSVYWYQQSLDQGLQFLIQYYNGEERAKGNILERFSAQQFPDLHSELNLSSLELGDSALYFCASSVAPTRDTGELFFGEGSRLTVL.

This clonotype was picked up many times. The rearrangement joins TRBV9 to TRBJ2-7; either TRBD1 or TRBD2 may fit D (5 bases each). Germline CDR1 SGDLS, CDR2 YYNGEE. The CDR3 is 16 amino acids. Trimming cost V 3 bases and J 4 bases, with 20 bases left between them. CDR3 sequence reads: CASSGFTGTDSYEQYF. CDR3 DNA sequence: TGTGCCAGCAGCGGATTTACCGGGACCGATTCTTACGAGCAGTACTTC.

This clonotype has at least ten counts. This chain connects TRBV9 to TRBJ2-3; no clear D. The CDR3 is made up of 15 amino acids. Trimming took 3 bases from V and 1 from J, leaving 12 bases between them. Germline V gives CDR1 SGDLS, CDR2 YYNGEE. This CDR3 reads CASSAGYQRTDTQYF. The CDR3 region has the DNA TGTGCCAGCAGCGCGGGTTATCAGCGCACAGATACGCAGTATTTT.

The chain is built from TRBV9 and TRBJ2-4; 7 bases match TRBD2. The CDR3 has 14 amino acids. In germline, CDR1 is SGDLS, CDR2 YYNGEE. V gave up 0 bases and J gave up 5 bases; unmatched junction bases: 2. CDR3 DNA sequence: TGTGCCAGCAGCGTAGAGCTAGCGGAAAACATTCAGTACTTC. Encoded protein: CASSVELAENIQYF.

This clonotype has a count of ten or more. The CDR3 nucleotides are TGTGCCAGCAGCAATAACTATGGCTACACCTTC. As protein: CASSNNYGYTF. The chain employs TRBV9 and TRBJ1-2, with D hard to call. CDR1 SGDLS and CDR2 YYNGEE come from the germline V gene. V lost 4 bases to trimming and J lost 1 base, with 2 bases between them. This CDR3 comprises 11 residues.

This clonotype came up many times. The genes are TRBV9 and TRBJ1-1; no clear D gene. CDR3 length: 14 amino acids. V lost 0 bases and J 6 bases, leaving 12 bases between the germline ends. The V gene's germline CDR1 is SGDLS and CDR2 YYNGEE. The chain's CDR3 is CASSVVPTGSEAFF. For the CDR3, the DNA is TGTGCCAGCAGCGTAGTTCCCACCGGTTCTGAAGCTTTCTTT.

The sample holds many counts of this clonotype. The V gene is TRBV9, the J gene TRBJ2-1; 13 bases are a match to TRBD2. Germline V gives CDR1 SGDLS, CDR2 YYNGEE. The CDR3 runs 19 residues. V was clipped by 3 bases and J by 1 base; unmatched bases: 10. In DNA form, the CDR3 reads TGTGCCAGCAGCGGGACTAGCGGGAGAAGGAAGGGGTCCTACAATGAGCAGTTCTTC. It codes for CASSGTSGRRKGSYNEQFF.

The table lists this clonotype with many counts. V gene TRBV9 combines with J gene TRBJ2-2; 11 bases align to TRBD2. Germline V lookup: CDR1 SGDLS, CDR2 YYNGEE. The CDR3 runs 17 residues. V lost 1 base, J lost 4 bases, and 6 bases stayed unmatched. CDR3 amino acids: CASSVLAGGSGTGELFF. The CDR3 coding sequence is TGTGCCAGCAGCGTACTAGCGGGAGGCTCGGGCACCGGGGAGCTGTTTTTT.

This rearrangement joins TRBV9 to TRBJ2-2, with D perhaps TRBD2 (8 bases). The germline V and J ends were trimmed by 0 bases and 4 bases, with 16 bases remaining between them. Germline V CDR1 and CDR2: SGDLS, YYNGEE. CDR3 size: 17 residues. The CDR3 sequence: CASSVAGGGFGTGELFF. CDR3 nucleotide sequence: TGTGCCAGCAGCGTAGCGGGAGGGGGCTTTGGCACCGGGGAGCTGTTTTTT. Based on the CDR3 plus reference TRBV9 and TRBJ2-2, the full variable domain is DSGVTQTPKHLITATGQRVTLRCSPRSGDLSVYWYQQSLDQGLQFLIQYYNGEERAKGNILERFSAQQFPDLHSELNLSSLELGDSALYFCASSVAGGGFGTGELFFGEGSRLTVL.

This clonotype came up a few times. The rearrangement uses TRBV9 and TRBJ2-3, with unresolved D. V was cut by 0 bases and J by 5 bases, with 13 bases left in between. The CDR3 loop spans 15 amino acids. The germline gives CDR1 SGDLS, CDR2 YYNGEE. The CDR3 region is CASSVVSEVGDTQYF. CDR3 DNA: TGTGCCAGCAGCGTAGTTTCAGAAGTTGGAGATACGCAGTATTTT.

This clonotype has a count of ten or more. The CDR3 loop reads CASSLLAENTGELFF. CDR3 in DNA: TGTGCCAGCAGCCTTCTAGCGGAGAACACCGGGGAGCTGTTTTTT. The chain employs TRBV9 and TRBJ2-2; TRBD2 agrees at 7 bases. The CDR3 is 15 amino acids. The germline V gene has CDR1 SGDLS and CDR2 YYNGEE. Unmatched junction bases numbered 4, after V lost 4 bases and J lost 1 base.

This clonotype has at least ten counts. V gene TRBV9 combines with J gene TRBJ1-6, with D possibly TRBD1 on 6 matching bases. The CDR3 has 14 residues. V was trimmed by 4 bases and J by 6 bases, leaving 11 bases between them. Germline V CDR1 and CDR2: SGDLS, YYNGEE. The CDR3 region is CASSPGQLNSPLHF. DNA of the CDR3: TGTGCCAGCAGCCCTGGACAGCTTAATTCACCCCTCCACTTT.

This clonotype was recorded many times. The chain recombines TRBV9 with TRBJ2-5; 9 bases fit TRBD1. Trimming removed 4 bases from V and 0 bases from J; junction bases left unmatched: 4. The germline V gene encodes CDR1 SGDLS and CDR2 YYNGEE. The CDR3 is made up of 15 amino acids. CDR3 amino acids: CASSTDRGDQETQYF. The CDR3 nucleotides read TGTGCCAGCAGCACGGACAGGGGAGACCAAGAGACCCAGTACTTC.

Worth noting for this clonotype: A much larger clone lies one base from this, so it may be a read error. This chain uses TRBV9 with TRBJ1-2; D is perhaps TRBD1 (5 bases). The CDR3 runs 11 residues. Germline assignment: CDR1 SGDLS and CDR2 YYNGEE. CDR3 residues: CASSRERDYNF. The DNA for the CDR3 is TGTGCCAGCAGCCGCGAAAGGGACTACAACTTC.

The J gene is TRBJ2-1, the V gene TRBV9, with 7 bases identical to TRBD2. CDR1 and CDR2 from the germline V gene are SGDLS and YYNGEE. J gave up 4 bases and V 1 base, and 8 bases lay outside the gene matches. The CDR3 consists of 16 residues. The chain's CDR3 is CASSVSGLAVYNEQFF. CDR3 DNA: TGTGCCAGCAGCGTATCGGGGCTAGCGGTTTACAATGAGCAGTTCTTC. Together with reference TRBV9 and TRBJ2-1, the CDR3 gives the full variable domain: DSGVTQTPKHLITATGQRVTLRCSPRSGDLSVYWYQQSLDQGLQFLIQYYNGEERAKGNILERFSAQQFPDLHSELNLSSLELGDSALYFCASSVSGLAVYNEQFFGPGTRLTVL.

This clonotype rates as medium-sized. V usage is TRBV9 and J usage is TRBJ2-1; D may be TRBD1 or TRBD2 (5 bases each). The CDR3 is made up of 17 amino acids. The germline V and J ends were trimmed by 5 bases and 5 bases, with 23 bases remaining between them. Germline-derived CDR1 and CDR2 are SGDLS and YYNGEE. As DNA, the CDR3 is TGTGCCAGCAGTGACCGACCTACCGGGACGGCTAACAATGAGCAGTTCTTC. Its protein product is CASSDRPTGTANNEQFF.

This clonotype was found many times. The rearrangement links TRBV9 to TRBJ2-1, with TRBD2 matching 12 bases. Germline assignment: CDR1 SGDLS and CDR2 YYNGEE. J gave up 6 bases and V 4 bases, and 5 bases lay outside the gene matches. The CDR3 is made up of 15 amino acids. The CDR3 sequence: CASSSSGGAGNEQFF. The CDR3 DNA reads TGTGCCAGCAGCTCTAGCGGGGGGGCCGGCAATGAGCAGTTCTTC.